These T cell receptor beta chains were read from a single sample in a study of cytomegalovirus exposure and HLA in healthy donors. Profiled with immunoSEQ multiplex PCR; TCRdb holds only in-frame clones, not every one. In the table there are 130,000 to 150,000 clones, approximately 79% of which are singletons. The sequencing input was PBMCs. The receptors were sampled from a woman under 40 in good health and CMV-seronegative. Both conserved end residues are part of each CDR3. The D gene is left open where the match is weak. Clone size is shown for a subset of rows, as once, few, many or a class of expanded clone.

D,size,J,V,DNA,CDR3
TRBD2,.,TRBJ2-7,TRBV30,TGTGCCTGGAGGACTAGCACTTACGAGCAGTACTTC,CAWRTSTYEQYF
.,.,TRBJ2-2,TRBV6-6,TGTGCCAGCAGTTACTCGATTGGCAGATCCACCGGGGAGCTGTTTTTT,CASSYSIGRSTGELFF
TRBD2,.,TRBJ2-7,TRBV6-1,TGTGCCAGCAGTGAAGGACTAGCGGGGGGATGGCAGTACTTC,CASSEGLAGGWQYF
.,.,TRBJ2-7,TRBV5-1,TGCGCCAGCAGCGAATCGCAGGGCCCTCCGGACTTC,CASSESQGPPDF
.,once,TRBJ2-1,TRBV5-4,TGTGCCAGCGGAACAGGCCCCTCCTACAATGAGCAGTTCTTC,CASGTGPSYNEQFF
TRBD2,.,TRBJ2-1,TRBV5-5,TGTGCCAGCAGCTTCGAGGGAGGGCCATATGAGCAGTTCTTC,CASSFEGGPYEQFF
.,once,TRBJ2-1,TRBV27,TGTGCCAGCACCCTCGGGACTGGGAATGAGCAGTTCTTC,CASTLGTGNEQFF
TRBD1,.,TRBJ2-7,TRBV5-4,TGTGCCAGCAGCCCGGACCCGGGACAGTTCTACGAGCAGTACTTC,CASSPDPGQFYEQYF
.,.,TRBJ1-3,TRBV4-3,TGCGCCAGCAGCCAAGATTCCGACAGGTTCTCAGGAAACACCATATATTTT,CASSQDSDRFSGNTIYF
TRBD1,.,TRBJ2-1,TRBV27,TGTGCCAGCAGTTTAATCGTCCCCGGGACAGGGGGCATCAATGAGCAGTTCTTC,CASSLIVPGTGGINEQFF
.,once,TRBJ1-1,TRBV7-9,TGTGCCAGCAGCCCCCAGGTTAACTCTGAAGCTTTCTTT,CASSPQVNSEAFF
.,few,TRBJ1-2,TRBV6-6,TGTGCCAGCAGGTCCAGGGGCCTCGAGGGGTATGGCTACACCTTC,CASRSRGLEGYGYTF
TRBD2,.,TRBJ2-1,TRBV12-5,TGTGCTAGTGGTTTCGTACTATGGGCGGGGGGGCCCCCGGGGGAGCAGTTCTTC,CASGFVLWAGGPPGEQFF
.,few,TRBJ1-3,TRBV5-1,TGCGCCAGCAGCGGGGACATTATTGAGGGAAACACCATATATTTT,CASSGDIIEGNTIYF
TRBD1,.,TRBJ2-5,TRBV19,TGTGCCAGTAGTATAGGGACAGGGGGGGAGACCCAGTACTTC,CASSIGTGGETQYF
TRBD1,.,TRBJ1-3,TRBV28,TGTGCCAGCAGTCACAGGGGGCAAGGAAACACCATATATTTT,CASSHRGQGNTIYF
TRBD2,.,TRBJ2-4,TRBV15,TGTGCCACCAGCAGAGATTCTGCCAGCGGGACCATTCAGTACTTC,CATSRDSASGTIQYF
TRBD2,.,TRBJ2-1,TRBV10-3,TGTGCCATCAGACTGGGACTATTATCCTACAATGAGCAGTTCTTC,CAIRLGLLSYNEQFF
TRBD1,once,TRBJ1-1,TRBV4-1,TGCGCCAGCAGCCAGGACCCACCGGGACAGGGGTTTGAAGCTTTCTTT,CASSQDPPGQGFEAFF
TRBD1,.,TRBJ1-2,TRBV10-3,TGTGCCATCAGTGAGGGGGACAGGGAGGGTGGCTACACCTTC,CAISEGDREGGYTF
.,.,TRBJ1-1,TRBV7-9,TGTGCCAGCAGCTCTCGGAACAGGGACACTGAAGCTTTCTTT,CASSSRNRDTEAFF
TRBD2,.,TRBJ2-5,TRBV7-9,TGTGCCAGCAGCTTAGTGGGGAGGGGAGGACAAGAGACCCAGTACTTC,CASSLVGRGGQETQYF
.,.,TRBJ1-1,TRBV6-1,TGTGCCAGCAGTGAACCGGGAGGGCCGGACACTGAAGCTTTCTTT,CASSEPGGPDTEAFF
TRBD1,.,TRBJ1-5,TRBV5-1,TGCGCCAGCACCGGGACAGGGTATCAGCCCCAGCATTTT,CASTGTGYQPQHF
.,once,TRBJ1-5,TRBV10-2,TGCGCCAGCAGTGAGTCGCGCTCGCAAAGCCAGCCCCAGCATTTT,CASSESRSQSQPQHF
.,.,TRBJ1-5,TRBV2,TGTGCCAGCAGCATACAGTATCAGCCCCAGCATTTT,CASSIQYQPQHF
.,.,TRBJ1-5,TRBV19,TGTGCCAGTAGTATCTTGAGTTACAATCAGCCCCAGCATTTT,CASSILSYNQPQHF
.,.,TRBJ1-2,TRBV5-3,TGTGCCAGAAGCTACGACATTCGCTATGGCTACACCTTC,CARSYDIRYGYTF
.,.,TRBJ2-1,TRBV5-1,TGCGCCAGCAGCTTGGACAATTACAATGAGCAGTTCTTC,CASSLDNYNEQFF
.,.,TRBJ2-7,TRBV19,TGTGCCAGTAGTGCCAAACAGGGACGGCAGCAGTACTTC,CASSAKQGRQQYF
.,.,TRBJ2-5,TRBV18,TGTGCCAGCTCACACCCGGGGGTCCAAGAGACCCAGTACTTC,CASSHPGVQETQYF
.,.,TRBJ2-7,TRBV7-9,TGTGCCAGCAGCAAGGGACTTGTCTACGAGCAGTACTTC,CASSKGLVYEQYF
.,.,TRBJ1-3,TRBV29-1,TGCAGCGTGGGCTTGGGCTCTGGAAACACCATATATTTT,CSVGLGSGNTIYF
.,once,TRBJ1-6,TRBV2,TGTGCCGGTTCCGGGACTACGAATTCACCCCTCCACTTT,CAGSGTTNSPLHF
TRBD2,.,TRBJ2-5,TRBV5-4,TGTGCCAGCAGCTTGGGGGCTAGCGGGGTCCAAGAGACCCAGTACTTC,CASSLGASGVQETQYF
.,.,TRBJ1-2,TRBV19,TGTGCCAGTTGCCCAGCGGGGGGGCGGCGTGGCTACACCTTC,CASCPAGGRRGYTF
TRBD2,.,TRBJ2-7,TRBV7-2,TGTGCCAGCAGCTTAGGCCCGGGGCTAGCGGGGGGCTACGAGCAGTACTTC,CASSLGPGLAGGYEQYF
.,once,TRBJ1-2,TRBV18,TGTGCCAGCTCCGACACTGACTATGGCTACACCTTC,CASSDTDYGYTF
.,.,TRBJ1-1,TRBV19,TGTGCCAGTAGTATGATGGCGGGTACAAACACTGAAGCTTTCTTT,CASSMMAGTNTEAFF
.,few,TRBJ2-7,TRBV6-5,TGTGCCAGCACCGACTCGGCCTTAACCTACGAGCAGTACTTC,CASTDSALTYEQYF
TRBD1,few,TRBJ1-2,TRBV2,TGTGCCAGCAGTATAGCACAGGGGTCGCTTGGCTACACCTTC,CASSIAQGSLGYTF
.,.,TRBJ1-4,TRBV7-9,TGTGCCAGCAGCCCTGGTCCCCCAGCTAATGAAAAACTGTTTTTT,CASSPGPPANEKLFF
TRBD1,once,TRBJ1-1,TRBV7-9,TGTTCCAGCAGCCCCGGGACAGTTAACACTGAAGCTTTCTTT,CSSSPGTVNTEAFF
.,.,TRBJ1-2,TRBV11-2,TGTGCCAGCAGCTTAGAGAGTCCAATCTTCCCTGCGGAATATGGCTACACCTTC,CASSLESPIFPAEYGYTF
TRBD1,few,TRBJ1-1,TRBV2,TGTGCCAGCAGTACTGGGGTGGGACAGGATGCTGGAGGAGGCACTGAAGCTTTCTTT,CASSTGVGQDAGGGTEAFF
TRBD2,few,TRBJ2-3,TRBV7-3,TGTGCCAGCAGCTTATATAGCGGGAGGTCAACAGATACGCAGTATTTT,CASSLYSGRSTDTQYF
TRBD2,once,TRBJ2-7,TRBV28,TGTGCCAGCAGTTCTCGAAGGACTAGCGGGAGCTACGAGCAGTACTTC,CASSSRRTSGSYEQYF
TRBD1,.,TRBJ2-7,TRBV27,TGTGCCAGCACTCTGGGGACAGGGGTGGACGAGCAGTACTTC,CASTLGTGVDEQYF
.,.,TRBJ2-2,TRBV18,TGTGCCAGCTCACCAAAGGAGACCGGGGAGCTGTTTTTT,CASSPKETGELFF
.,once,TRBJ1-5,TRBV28,TGTGCCAGCAGTGCCTACAGGGACGACAATCAGCCCCAGCATTTT,CASSAYRDDNQPQHF
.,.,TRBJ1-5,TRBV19,TGTGCCAGTAACGTGGGAGCTAGAAATCAGCCCCAGCATTTT,CASNVGARNQPQHF
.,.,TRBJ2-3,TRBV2,TGTGCCAGCACCCGGGACTCCGAGGATACGCAGTATTTT,CASTRDSEDTQYF